The 18 T cell receptor beta chains below all came from one sample that was sequenced in a study of radiotherapy plus CTLA-4 blockade in lung cancer. The data were produced by immunoSEQ multiplex PCR, yet TCRdb's version contains in-frame clones alone and is incomplete. The data show approximately 73,000 clones, with 80% to 90% seen just once and 35% to 45% held by the top ten. Sequences were derived from peripheral blood, sampled from a patient treated with radiotherapy plus ipilimumab. All receptors derive from a human donor with non-small cell lung cancer that progressed on radiotherapy plus ipilimumab.

CDR3 DNA: TGTGCCAGCAGACCCCTCACAGGGGACACTGAAGCTTTCTTT. Amino acid sequence: CASRPLTGDTEAFF. The chain combines TRBV6-5 with TRBJ1-1; 7 nucleotides agree with TRBD1. This CDR3 is 14 amino acids long. Germline CDR1 MNHEY, CDR2 SVGAGI. J was trimmed by 3 bases and V by 6 bases; bases with no gene match: 7.

The chain links TRBV27 to TRBJ2-7, with D perhaps matching TRBD1 (8 bases). Germline loops: CDR1 MNHEY, CDR2 SMNVEV (reference sequence). Between the trimmed V and J ends, which lost 5 bases and 3 bases, there was a span of 17 bases. This CDR3 comprises 15 residues. CDR3 region: CASSASTGGDYEQYV. In nucleotides, the CDR3 is TGTGCCAGCAGTGCATCCACAGGGGGGGACTACGAGCAGTACGTC.

This clone showed up just once. J is TRBJ2-1 and V is TRBV7-3; D gene unclear. V gave up 4 bases and J gave up 12 bases, with 16 bases separating them. The CDR3 is made up of 13 amino acids. The germline V gene has CDR1 SGHTA and CDR2 FQGTGA. The CDR3 DNA reads as TGTGCCAGCAGCTCATCCGGGCCCGGCGGGCAGTTCTTC. Its translation is CASSSSGPGGQFF. Based on the CDR3 plus reference TRBV7-3 and TRBJ2-1, the full variable domain is GAGVSQTPSNKVTEKGKYVELRCDPISGHTALYWYRQSLGQGPEFLIYFQGTGAADDSGLPNDRFFAVRPEGSVSTLKIQRTERGDSAVYLCASSSSGPGGQFFGPGTRLTVL.

The V and J genes are TRBV30 and TRBJ2-1, with a weak D call TRBD2 (5 bases). CDR1 and CDR2 from the germline V gene are GTSNPN and SVGIG (reference sequence). The CDR3 is 16 amino acids. The V and J ends lost 0 bases and 4 bases respectively, with 16 bases between them. The CDR3 loop is CAWSVLGSGNYNEQFF. The CDR3 region has the DNA TGTGCCTGGAGTGTACTGGGAAGCGGTAATTACAATGAGCAGTTCTTC. Based on the CDR3 plus reference TRBV30 and TRBJ2-1, the full variable domain is SQTIHQWPATLVQPVGSPLSLECTVEGTSNPNLYWYRQAAGRGLQLLFYSVGIGQISSEVPQNLSASRPQDRQFILSSKKLLLSDSGFYLCAWSVLGSGNYNEQFFGPGTRLTVL.

V is TRBV4-1 and J is TRBJ2-3; 7 bases align to TRBD1. This CDR3 comprises 17 residues. Trimming at V came to 0 bases and at J to 2 bases, leaving 8 bases not matched to a gene. From germline, CDR1 is MGHRA and CDR2 YSYEKL. CDR3 DNA sequence: TGCGCCAGCAGCCAAGAGTCGAGGGGGACAGCCACAGATACGCAGTATTTT. Translation: CASSQESRGTATDTQYF.

The V and J genes are TRBV6-6 and TRBJ1-1; 9 bases map to TRBD1. The CDR3 is 15 amino acids. J lost 7 bases, V lost 5 bases, and 11 bases had no gene match. Germline lookup yields CDR1 MNHNY and CDR2 SVGAGI (reference sequence). CDR3 nucleotides: TGTGCCAGCAGTGATGTGGGACAGGGTAGGAGTGAAGCTTTCTTT. As protein: CASSDVGQGRSEAFF.

This clone was counted between two and nine times. The rearrangement joins TRBV28 to TRBJ2-7; 12 bases are a match to TRBD2. Trimming removed 5 bases from V and 5 bases from J; junction bases left unmatched: 7. Per the germline V gene, CDR1 is MDHEN and CDR2 is SYDVKM. The CDR3 is 15 amino acids. The CDR3 region is CASSTTRLAGDEQYF. The CDR3 coding sequence is TGTGCCAGCAGTACCACCAGACTAGCGGGAGACGAGCAGTACTTC.

As concerns this clone: The junction departs from the called germline gene at one end, perhaps through a read error. V and J are TRBV29-1 and TRBJ1-1, with D maybe TRBD1 (5 bases). The CDR3 contains 14 residues. CDR1 and CDR2 (germline): SQVTM, ANQGSEA. CDR3 region: CSVVLRGTNPEAFF. CDR3 nucleotides: TGCAGCGTTGTATTGAGGGGAACGAACCCTGAAGCTTTCTTT.

The chain combines TRBV2 with TRBJ2-7; D is ambiguous. CDR3 length: 13 residues. The germline V gene encodes CDR1 SNHLY and CDR2 FYNNEI. The V end lost 7 bases, the J end lost 2 bases, and 12 bases lay between the germline ends. The DNA of the CDR3 is TGTGCCAGCATGTGGATCTCTGCCTACGAGCAGTACTTC. This codes for CASMWISAYEQYF.

The chain employs TRBV9 and TRBJ2-3; possibly TRBD2 for D (5 bases). There are 15 residues in the CDR3. CDR1 SGDLS and CDR2 YYNGEE come from the germline V gene. V shed 0 bases and J shed 2 bases, with 10 bases lying between them. CDR3 nucleotides: TGTGCCAGCAGCGTAGGGACTCCGGTCACAGATACGCAGTATTTT. It encodes CASSVGTPVTDTQYF. Based on the CDR3 plus reference TRBV9 and TRBJ2-3, the full variable domain is DSGVTQTPKHLITATGQRVTLRCSPRSGDLSVYWYQQSLDQGLQFLIQYYNGEERAKGNILERFSAQQFPDLHSELNLSSLELGDSALYFCASSVGTPVTDTQYFGPGTRLTVL.

This chain joins TRBV19 and TRBJ2-1; D tentatively fits TRBD1 or TRBD2 (5 bases each). The CDR3 is made up of 16 amino acids. CDR1 and CDR2 (germline): LNHDA, SQIVND (reference sequence). Trimming took 4 bases from V and 7 from J, leaving 20 bases between them. The CDR3 loop is CASSRGTDAFGNEQFF. The CDR3, as DNA: TGTGCCAGTAGTAGAGGGACCGACGCGTTTGGGAATGAGCAGTTCTTC.

The genes are TRBV19 and TRBJ1-1; 10 nucleotides agree with TRBD1. V trimming: 6 bases; J trimming: 4 bases; junction bases outside the gene matches: 2. The germline V gene encodes CDR1 LNHDA and CDR2 SQIVND (reference sequence). The length of the CDR3 is 13 residues. The CDR3 region is CASRGQGGTEAFF. The CDR3, as DNA: TGTGCCAGTAGAGGACAGGGGGGCACTGAAGCTTTCTTT. Full variable domain (remainder filled in from reference TRBV19 and TRBJ1-1): DGGITQSPKYLFRKEGQNVTLSCEQNLNHDAMYWYRQDPGQGLRLIYYSQIVNDFQKGDIAEGYSVSREKKESFPLTVTSAQKNPTAFYLCASRGQGGTEAFFGQGTRLTVV.

The chain employs TRBV9 and TRBJ2-1; TRBD1 agrees at 11 bases. The CDR3 extends over 19 amino acids. Germline assignment: CDR1 SGDLS and CDR2 YYNGEE. The J segment lost 3 bases and the V segment lost 3 bases, leaving 14 bases of the junction unmatched. In DNA form, the CDR3 reads TGTGCCAGCAGCGCCCCGACAACAACCGGGACAGGGGGCTACAATGAGCAGTTCTTC. This sequence encodes CASSAPTTTGTGGYNEQFF. Full variable domain (missing parts from reference TRBV9 and TRBJ2-1): DSGVTQTPKHLITATGQRVTLRCSPRSGDLSVYWYQQSLDQGLQFLIQYYNGEERAKGNILERFSAQQFPDLHSELNLSSLELGDSALYFCASSAPTTTGTGGYNEQFFGPGTRLTVL.

The CDR3 is CASSPRDSSYNEQFF. CDR3 DNA sequence: TGTGCCAGCAGCCCCCGGGACAGCTCCTACAATGAGCAGTTCTTC. V gene TRBV7-9 combines with J gene TRBJ2-1, with 7 bases identical to TRBD1. V shed 5 bases and J 0 bases; nucleotides not matched to a gene: 4. This CDR3 comprises 15 residues. CDR1 and CDR2 from the germline V gene are SEHNR and FQNEAQ (reference sequence).

The chain uses TRBV11-2 and TRBJ1-4; D is ambiguous. The CDR3 sequence is 15 residues long. CDR1 and CDR2 (germline): SGHAT, FQNNGV. Trimming cost V 0 bases and J 3 bases, with 8 bases left between them. CDR3 protein: CASSLERVPNEKLFF. The CDR3 DNA sequence: TGTGCCAGCAGCTTAGAGAGGGTCCCTAATGAAAAACTGTTTTTT.

This chain connects TRBV10-3 to TRBJ2-1, with TRBD2 matching over 8 bases. This CDR3 is built from 14 residues. V gave up 11 bases and J gave up 3 bases; unmatched junction bases: 9. The germline V gene encodes CDR1 ENHRY and CDR2 SYGVKD. Written as DNA, the CDR3 is TGTGCCGTACTACTAGCGGATAACTACAATGAGCAGTTCTTC. Protein product: CAVLLADNYNEQFF.

The DNA for the CDR3 is TGTGCCAGCAGGTGGACTTGGGGGGCTAAAAACTTAACCGGGGAGCTGTTTTTT. Its protein product is CASRWTWGAKNLTGELFF. The J gene is TRBJ2-2, the V gene TRBV7-9; either TRBD1 or TRBD2 may fit D (6 bases each). The CDR3 is 18 amino acids. The germline V gene encodes CDR1 SEHNR and CDR2 FQNEAQ (reference sequence). The V and J ends lost 6 bases and 5 bases respectively, with 25 bases between them.

The gene calls are TRBV27 and TRBJ2-3; D gene ambiguous. Trimming removed 1 base at V and 6 bases at J, with 8 bases between. CDR1 MNHEY and CDR2 SMNVEV come from the germline V gene (reference sequence). The CDR3 runs to 13 residues. The CDR3 here is CASSLWVGDTQYF. DNA of the CDR3: TGTGCCAGCAGTTTATGGGTCGGGGATACGCAGTATTTT.